The 8 T cell receptor beta chains in this list originate from one sample, sequenced in a study of human T cells and chemical hapten exposure. In TCRdb, the RACE reads were re-called with MiXCR into one record per CDR3 protein. The table lists roughly 130,000 distinct CDR3 sequences, roughly 9% of them singletons, with around 2% in the top ten. Specified time point: healthy volunteer bleed at 2 weeks. The authors extracted total RNA from unfractionated whole blood. Sequencing was done on a sample of whole blood. These receptors originate from a male donor in good health. Some clones in this sample may be carry-over from other donors' samples.

At least ten counts were recorded for this clonotype. The rearrangement joins TRBV11-2 to TRBJ2-7; maybe TRBD2 (6 bases). The V end lost 5 bases, the J end lost 5 bases, and 13 bases lay between the germline ends. This CDR3 is 13 amino acids long. Germline V gives CDR1 SGHAT, CDR2 FQNNGV. CDR3 bases: TGTGCCAGCAGCAACCGGGACTTCCACGAGCAGTACTTC. It encodes CASSNRDFHEQYF.

This clonotype showed up many times. The chain employs TRBV6-1 and TRBJ2-5, with D tentatively TRBD1 or TRBD2 (6 bases each). This CDR3 comprises 13 residues. Trimming shortened V by 6 bases and J by 5 bases, and 13 bases separated the two germline ends. Germline assignment: CDR1 MNHNS and CDR2 SASEGT. The CDR3, as DNA: TGTGCCAGCAGCATAGGGGGGCCGGAGACCCAGTACTTC. Its protein is CASSIGGPETQYF.

This clonotype was counted only a few times. The genes are TRBV7-9 and TRBJ2-7; 7 bases line up with TRBD2. Germline CDR1 and CDR2: SEHNR and FQNEAQ (reference sequence). The CDR3 is made up of 16 amino acids. With 1 base clipped from V and 2 bases from J, the junction kept 8 bases outside the gene matches. CDR3 protein: CASSLGGGRSPYEQYF. CDR3 nucleotides: TGTGCCAGCAGCTTAGGGGGCGGGAGATCCCCCTACGAGCAGTACTTC.

The chain employs TRBV12-3 or TRBV12-4 and TRBJ1-6; D is uncertain. V dropped 6 bases and J dropped 10 bases, with 13 bases sitting between them. The CDR3 has 13 residues. CDR3 coding DNA: TGTGCCAGCAGCCCCCGGCTTGAATCACCCCTCCACTTT. It codes for CASSPRLESPLHF.

This clonotype has ten or more counts. V is TRBV10-3 and J is TRBJ2-7; 14 bases are a match to TRBD2. With 6 bases clipped from V and 4 bases from J, the junction kept 5 bases outside the gene matches. Germline values: CDR1 ENHRY, CDR2 SYGVKD. The CDR3 covers 15 residues. This CDR3 reads CAISTGLAGGYEQYF. The CDR3 DNA reads TGTGCCATCAGCACCGGACTAGCGGGAGGATACGAGCAGTACTTC.

The chain carries TRBV20-1 and TRBJ1-2; D remains unclear. Trimming stripped 5 bases from V and 1 base from J, with 14 bases between. The CDR3 runs to 14 residues. CDR1 and CDR2 (germline): DFQATT, SNEGSKA (reference sequence). As DNA, the CDR3 is TGCAGTGCTTCAACGACTAAAAGTAACTATGGCTACACCTTC. It codes for CSASTTKSNYGYTF.

This clonotype was counted between two and nine times. The chain employs TRBV6-6 and TRBJ1-6; D is unclear. CDR3 length: 12 amino acids. CDR1 and CDR2 from the germline V gene are MNHNY and SVGAGI (reference sequence). V was trimmed by 8 bases and J by 7 bases, leaving 9 bases between them. CDR3 sequence reads: CASDGLNSPLHF. Written as DNA, the CDR3 is TGTGCCAGCGACGGGCTAAATTCACCCCTCCACTTT.

The rearrangement uses TRBV7-6 and TRBJ1-2, with 9 positions matching TRBD1. CDR3 length: 15 amino acids. The ends lost 5 bases at V and 0 bases at J; junction bases unmatched: 4. Germline values: CDR1 SGHVS, CDR2 FNYEAQ. The CDR3 spells CASSPRTGANYGYTF. The CDR3 bases are TGTGCCAGCAGCCCGCGGACAGGGGCTAACTATGGCTACACCTTC.